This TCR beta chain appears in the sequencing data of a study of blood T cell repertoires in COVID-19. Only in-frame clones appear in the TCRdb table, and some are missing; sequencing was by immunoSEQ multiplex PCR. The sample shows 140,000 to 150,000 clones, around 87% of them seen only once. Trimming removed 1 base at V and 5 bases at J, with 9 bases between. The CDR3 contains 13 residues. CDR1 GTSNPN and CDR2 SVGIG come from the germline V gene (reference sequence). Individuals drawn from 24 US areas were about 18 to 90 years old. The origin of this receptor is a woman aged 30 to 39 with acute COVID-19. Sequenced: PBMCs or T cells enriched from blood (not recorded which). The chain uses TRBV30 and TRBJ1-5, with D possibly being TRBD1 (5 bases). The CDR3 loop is CAWSGQGDQPQHF. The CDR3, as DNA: TGTGCCTGGAGTGGTCAGGGTGATCAGCCCCAGCATTTT.